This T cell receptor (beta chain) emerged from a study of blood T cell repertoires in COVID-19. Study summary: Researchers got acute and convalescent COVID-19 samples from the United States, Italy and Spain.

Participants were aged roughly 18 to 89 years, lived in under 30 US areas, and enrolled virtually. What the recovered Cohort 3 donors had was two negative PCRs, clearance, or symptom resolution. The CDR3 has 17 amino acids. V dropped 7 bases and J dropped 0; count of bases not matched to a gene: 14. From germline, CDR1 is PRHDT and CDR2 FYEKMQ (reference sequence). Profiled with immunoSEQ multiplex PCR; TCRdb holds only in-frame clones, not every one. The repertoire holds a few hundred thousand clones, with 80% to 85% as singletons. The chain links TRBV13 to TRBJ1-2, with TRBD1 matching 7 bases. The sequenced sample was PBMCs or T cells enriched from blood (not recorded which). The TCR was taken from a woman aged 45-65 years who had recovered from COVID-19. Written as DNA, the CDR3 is TGTGCCAGCACTATAGGGGGGACAGCGGATTCTAACTATGGCTACACCTTC. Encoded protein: CASTIGGTADSNYGYTF.